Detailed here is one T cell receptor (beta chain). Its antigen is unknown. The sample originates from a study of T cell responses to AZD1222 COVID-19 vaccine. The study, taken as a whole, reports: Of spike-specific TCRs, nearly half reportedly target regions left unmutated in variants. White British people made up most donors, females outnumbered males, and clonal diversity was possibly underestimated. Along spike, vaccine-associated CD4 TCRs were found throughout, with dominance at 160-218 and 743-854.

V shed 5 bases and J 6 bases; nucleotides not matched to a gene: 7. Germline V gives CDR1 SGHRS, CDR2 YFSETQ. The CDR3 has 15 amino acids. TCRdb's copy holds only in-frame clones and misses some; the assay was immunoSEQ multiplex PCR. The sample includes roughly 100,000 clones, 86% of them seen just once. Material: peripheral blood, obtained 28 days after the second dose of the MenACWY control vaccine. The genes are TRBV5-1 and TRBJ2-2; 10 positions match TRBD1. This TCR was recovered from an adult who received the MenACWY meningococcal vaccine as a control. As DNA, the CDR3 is TGCGCCAGCAGGGCCGGGACAGGGGTTTCCGGGGAGCTGTTTTTT. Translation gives CASRAGTGVSGELFF.